A single sample is the source of the 28 T cell receptor beta chains below, sequenced in a study of cytomegalovirus exposure and HLA in healthy donors. The assay was immunoSEQ multiplex PCR, and TCRdb's table has in-frame clones only and misses some. Among roughly 60,000 clones listed, approximately 90% were seen once. Sequencing was done on a sample of PBMCs. The receptors here all came from a woman aged 18-29 years in good health and CMV-seronegative.

The DNA for the CDR3 is TGTGCCAGCAGTTCTTCCGGGGTGAACACTGAAGCTTTCTTT. Translated: CASSSSGVNTEAFF. This chain joins TRBV6-6 and TRBJ1-1, with D hard to call. The CDR3 runs to 14 residues. Between the trimmed V and J ends, which lost 4 bases and 0 bases, there was a span of 9 bases. Germline V gene lookup returns CDR1 MNHNY and CDR2 SVGAGI (reference sequence).

The J gene is TRBJ2-7, the V gene TRBV19; maybe TRBD1 (6 bases). The CDR3 has 15 residues. The germline V and J ends were trimmed by 1 base and 0 bases, with 10 bases remaining between them. Germline loops: CDR1 LNHDA, CDR2 SQIVND (reference sequence). In DNA, the CDR3 is TGTGCCAGTAGTATAGGTGGGGGCTACTCCTACGAGCAGTACTTC. Amino acid sequence: CASSIGGGYSYEQYF.

In its sample, this clone was seen once. The chain couples TRBV4-3 to TRBJ2-7; possible D gene TRBD1, 6 bases. The V gene lost 1 base and the J gene lost 5 bases, with 15 bases spanning the gap. The CDR3 spans 15 residues. Germline CDR1 LGHNA, CDR2 YSLEER. The CDR3, as DNA: TGCGCCAGCAGCCAAGGGCTGACAGGTCGGCACGAGCAGTACTTC. This encodes CASSQGLTGRHEQYF.

This clone was observed once. The chain joins TRBV15 to TRBJ1-5; TRBD1 agrees at 9 bases. The germline V gene has CDR1 LNHNV and CDR2 YYDKDF (reference sequence). The CDR3 runs to 18 residues. V shed 2 bases, J shed 6 bases, and the junction held 14 bases outside the gene matches. CDR3 DNA sequence: TGTGCCACCAGCAGATCCACGACTGGGACAGGGTGGGGTCAGCCCCAGCATTTT. Translation: CATSRSTTGTGWGQPQHF.

The chain joins TRBV9 to TRBJ1-3; D is possibly TRBD1 (5 bases). Looked up from germline, CDR1 is SGDLS and CDR2 is YYNGEE. This CDR3 has 14 residues. Deletions cut 4 bases from V and 4 bases from J, with 12 bases between. This CDR3 is CASSTRGLGNTIYF. In DNA, the CDR3 is TGTGCCAGCAGCACCCGGGGGTTAGGAAACACCATATATTTT.

The gene calls are TRBV7-2 and TRBJ2-3; D is perhaps TRBD1 (6 bases). Per germline, CDR1 SGHTA and CDR2 FQGNSA. Between the trimmed V and J ends, which lost 4 bases and 5 bases, there was a span of 13 bases. The length of the CDR3 is 14 residues. The CDR3 DNA follows: TGTGCCAGCAGCTCCGGACAGTTGAAAGATACGCAGTATTTT. Encoded protein: CASSSGQLKDTQYF.

The V call is TRBV30, the J call TRBJ2-1; possible D gene TRBD2, 6 bases. The ends were cut back, 5 bases at V and 4 bases at J, with 12 bases in the middle. This CDR3 is built from 13 residues. Germline V lookup: CDR1 GTSNPN, CDR2 SVGIG (reference sequence). The CDR3 spells CAWGGRGYNEQFF. The CDR3 DNA is TGTGCCTGGGGGGGACGGGGGTACAATGAGCAGTTCTTC.

The rearrangement joins TRBV5-1 to TRBJ2-7; TRBD1 aligns across 7 bases. V gave up 4 bases and J gave up 2 bases; unmatched junction bases: 9. The CDR3 totals 15 residues. Germline V gene data show CDR1 as SGHRS and CDR2 as YFSETQ. The CDR3, as DNA: TGCGCCAGCAGCCTTACCGGGACAGAAACCTACGAGCAGTACTTC. Translated: CASSLTGTETYEQYF. Using reference TRBV5-1 and TRBJ2-7 for the parts outside the CDR3, the full variable domain is KAGVTQTPRYLIKTRGQQVTLSCSPISGHRSVSWYQQTPGQGLQFLFEYFSETQRNKGNFPGRFSGRQFSNSRSEMNVSTLELGDSALYLCASSLTGTETYEQYFGPGTRLTVT.

The CDR3 coding sequence is TGTGCCACCAGCAACGGCGGGACCCCGGGGTTCTTC. Translated, it gives CATSNGGTPGFF. V gene TRBV15 combines with J gene TRBJ2-1; D perhaps matches TRBD2 (6 bases). The CDR3 loop spans 12 amino acids. Germline values: CDR1 LNHNV, CDR2 YYDKDF (reference sequence). V was trimmed by 4 bases and J by 15 bases, leaving 16 bases between them.

The chain uses TRBV29-1 and TRBJ2-7; 9 bases align to TRBD2. From germline, CDR1 is SQVTM and CDR2 ANQGSEA. The CDR3 has 14 residues. The V segment lost 7 bases and the J segment 1 base; nucleotides outside the gene matches: 8. DNA for the CDR3: TGCAGCGCCGCGACTAGCGGAAAATCCTACGAGCAGTACTTC. Translating it yields CSAATSGKSYEQYF.

Only one count was recorded for this clone. The V call is TRBV28, the J call TRBJ2-2; D possibly corresponds to TRBD1 (5 bases). Trimming cost V 4 bases and J 3 bases, with 12 bases left between them. The germline V gene has CDR1 MDHEN and CDR2 SYDVKM. This CDR3 spans 15 amino acids. CDR3 DNA: TGTGCCAGCAGTTCCCGGGTCAGGGACACCGGGGAGCTGTTTTTT. Its translation: CASSSRVRDTGELFF. Drawing the rest from reference TRBV28 and TRBJ2-2, the complete variable domain is DVKVTQSSRYLVKRTGEKVFLECVQDMDHENMFWYRQDPGLGLRLIYFSYDVKMKEKGDIPEGYSVSREKKERFSLILESASTNQTSMYLCASSSRVRDTGELFFGEGSRLTVL.

The V gene is TRBV7-3, the J gene TRBJ1-1; D uncertain. V was clipped by 4 bases and J by 3 bases, with 9 bases between them. The CDR3 has 13 residues. The germline gives CDR1 SGHTA, CDR2 FQGTGA. CDR3 loop: CASSSGLYTEAFF. The DNA of the CDR3 is TGTGCCAGCAGCTCCGGACTGTACACTGAAGCTTTCTTT.

This chain joins TRBV25-1 and TRBJ1-5, with D perhaps matching TRBD1 (6 bases). CDR3 length: 16 residues. Trimming stripped 3 bases from V and 4 bases from J, with 16 bases between. Germline V gene data show CDR1 as MGHDK and CDR2 as SYGVNS. CDR3 DNA: TGTGCCAGCAGTGAGCAGGAGGGGGGGGCGAATCAGCCCCAGCATTTT. Translating it yields CASSEQEGGANQPQHF.

This chain joins TRBV29-1 and TRBJ1-1, with TRBD1 identical over 8 bases. Germline V gene lookup returns CDR1 SQVTM and CDR2 ANQGSEA. The CDR3 is 13 amino acids. The V segment lost 7 bases and the J segment 0 bases; nucleotides outside the gene matches: 4. The CDR3: CSGWTGLNTEAFF. The DNA of the CDR3 is TGCAGCGGGTGGACAGGGCTGAACACTGAAGCTTTCTTT.

This clone was observed a single time. The CDR3 DNA reads as TGTGCCAGCAGGATGAGCGGGGACCTCCCCGAGCAGTACTTC. Its protein is CASRMSGDLPEQYF. The gene calls are TRBV6-5 and TRBJ2-7, with TRBD2 identical over 7 bases. Looked up from germline, CDR1 is MNHEY and CDR2 is SVGAGI. The CDR3 consists of 14 residues. With 6 bases clipped from V and 6 bases from J, the junction kept 11 bases outside the gene matches.

This clone was observed a single time. The chain combines TRBV6-1 with TRBJ2-3; 9 bases align to TRBD2. V shed 6 bases and J 3 bases; nucleotides not matched to a gene: 7. Germline loops: CDR1 MNHNS, CDR2 SASEGT. This CDR3 has 15 amino acids. Written as DNA, the CDR3 is TGTGCCAGCAGGAGGGGAGCGGGGGGTACAGATACGCAGTATTTT. Its translation is CASRRGAGGTDTQYF.

The chain is built from TRBV2 and TRBJ1-2; D remains unclear. The V gene's germline CDR1 is SNHLY and CDR2 FYNNEI. There are 15 residues in the CDR3. Trimming removed 1 base from V and 2 bases from J, with 11 bases in between. CDR3 region: CASSEEAAPNYGYTF. In nucleotides, the CDR3 is TGTGCCAGCAGTGAAGAGGCAGCGCCCAACTATGGCTACACCTTC.

The chain recombines TRBV7-9 with TRBJ1-1, with D possibly matching TRBD1 (5 bases). The CDR3 runs to 16 residues. Germline V gives CDR1 SEHNR, CDR2 FQNEAQ (reference sequence). The ends were cut back, 4 bases at V and 4 bases at J, with 19 bases in the middle. CDR3: CASSSINRMGGTEAFF. CDR3 DNA: TGTGCCAGCAGCTCCATTAACAGGATGGGGGGCACTGAAGCTTTCTTT.

CDR3 sequence: CASSPAARDRYTF. In DNA form, the CDR3 reads TGTGCCAGCAGCCCAGCGGCGCGGGACAGGTACACCTTC. The chain carries TRBV7-2 and TRBJ1-2; 8 bases fit TRBD1. Trimming at V came to 5 bases and at J to 11 bases, leaving 10 bases not matched to a gene. This CDR3 is built from 13 residues. The V gene's germline CDR1 is SGHTA and CDR2 FQGNSA. Based on the CDR3 plus reference TRBV7-2 and TRBJ1-2, the full variable domain is GAGVSQSPSNKVTEKGKDVELRCDPISGHTALYWYRQSLGQGLEFLIYFQGNSAPDKSGLPSDRFSAERTGGSVSTLTIQRTQQEDSAVYLCASSPAARDRYTFGSGTRLTVV.

The chain employs TRBV2 and TRBJ1-2; D not resolved. CDR3 length: 13 amino acids. Germline assignment: CDR1 SNHLY and CDR2 FYNNEI. The V end was cut by 7 bases, the J end by 0 bases, with 9 bases between. The CDR3 is CASNGETNYGYTF. The DNA of the CDR3 is TGTGCCAGCAACGGGGAAACTAACTATGGCTACACCTTC.

V gene TRBV5-1 combines with J gene TRBJ2-1; D unclear. Germline CDR1 and CDR2: SGHRS and YFSETQ. Trimming cost V 0 bases and J 4 bases, with 5 bases left between them. There are 13 residues in the CDR3. The CDR3 is CASSLVSYNEQFF. The DNA of the CDR3 is TGCGCCAGCAGCTTGGTTTCGTACAATGAGCAGTTCTTC.

The V call is TRBV28, the J call TRBJ2-5; D ambiguous. This CDR3 has 14 amino acids. V shed 8 bases and J shed 2 bases, with 15 bases lying between them. Germline CDR1 and CDR2: MDHEN and SYDVKM. CDR3 DNA: TGTGCCAGCTCCCCTCGGAGAGGTCAAGAGACCCAGTACTTC. Its protein product is CASSPRRGQETQYF.

The chain has TRBV5-1 and TRBJ2-5; D is perhaps TRBD1 (6 bases). This CDR3 comprises 16 residues. The V gene's germline CDR1 is SGHRS and CDR2 YFSETQ. With 7 bases removed from V and 1 base from J, the gap between germline ends came to 20 bases. The CDR3 is CASSRSSGGLQETQYF. CDR3 nucleotides: TGCGCCAGCTCCAGAAGCTCTGGGGGCCTCCAAGAGACCCAGTACTTC. The full variable domain, its missing parts supplied by reference TRBV5-1 and TRBJ2-5, is KAGVTQTPRYLIKTRGQQVTLSCSPISGHRSVSWYQQTPGQGLQFLFEYFSETQRNKGNFPGRFSGRQFSNSRSEMNVSTLELGDSALYLCASSRSSGGLQETQYFGPGTRLLVL.

This clone has more than one count but fewer than ten. CDR3 nucleotide sequence: TGTGCCAGCAGCTTAGGACAGGGCGAGCGAGCTTTCTTT. It specifies CASSLGQGERAFF. This sequence joins TRBV7-9 and TRBJ1-1; TRBD1 matches at 7 bases. Per germline, CDR1 SEHNR and CDR2 FQNEAQ (reference sequence). The CDR3 covers 13 residues. Trimming cost V 1 base and J 10 bases; bases outside gene matches: 6. Based on the CDR3 plus reference TRBV7-9 and TRBJ1-1, the full variable domain is DTGVSQNPRHKITKRGQNVTFRCDPISEHNRLYWYRQTLGQGPEFLTYFQNEAQLEKSRLLSDRFSAERPKGSFSTLEIQRTEQGDSAMYLCASSLGQGERAFFGQGTRLTVV.

The chain couples TRBV2 to TRBJ2-7; 7 nucleotides line up with TRBD1. The germline V gene has CDR1 SNHLY and CDR2 FYNNEI. This CDR3 has 13 amino acids. After removal of 7 bases from V and 1 base from J, the junction contained 4 bases not matched to a gene. The CDR3 nucleotides read TGTGCCAGCAAACCGGGACAGTCCTACGAGCAGTACTTC. It translates to CASKPGQSYEQYF.

This clone was seen a few times. The gene calls are TRBV6-5 and TRBJ2-7, with 9 bases that match TRBD1. This CDR3 contains 15 residues. V was clipped by 0 bases and J by 6 bases; unmatched bases: 6. CDR1 MNHEY and CDR2 SVGAGI come from the germline V gene. CDR3 protein: CASSYSYRGLSEQYF. The DNA of the CDR3 is TGTGCCAGCAGTTACTCGTACAGGGGGCTCAGCGAGCAGTACTTC.

The genes are TRBV19 and TRBJ1-3; 7 nucleotides align to TRBD1. The trim removed 2 bases at V and 4 bases at J, leaving 14 bases unmatched. CDR3 size: 18 residues. Germline V lookup: CDR1 LNHDA, CDR2 SQIVND (reference sequence). The CDR3 loop reads CASSIWSPTGSRGNTIYF. CDR3 coding DNA: TGTGCCAGTAGTATATGGTCCCCGACAGGGAGTCGGGGAAACACCATATATTTT. Complete variable domain (other parts from reference TRBV19 and TRBJ1-3): DGGITQSPKYLFRKEGQNVTLSCEQNLNHDAMYWYRQDPGQGLRLIYYSQIVNDFQKGDIAEGYSVSREKKESFPLTVTSAQKNPTAFYLCASSIWSPTGSRGNTIYFGEGSWLTVV.

V is TRBV5-6 and J is TRBJ2-2; 12 bases match TRBD2. Per germline, CDR1 SGHDT and CDR2 YYEEEE. V was pared by 6 bases and J by 3 bases, with 9 bases of the junction left unmatched. The CDR3 has 17 residues. CDR3 bases: TGTGCCAGCACTTCTAGCGGGAGGGCCCGGGACACCGGGGAGCTGTTTTTT. Residues: CASTSSGRARDTGELFF.